This T cell receptor (beta chain) is from a study of T cell responses to AZD1222 COVID-19 vaccine. The study, taken as a whole, reports: Dominant at 160-218 and 743-854, vaccine-associated CD4 TCRs also spanned spike. Two doses of AZD1222 preceded a rise in Spike-specific TCR breadth and depth.

In regard to this clone: Its antigen is still unknown. Within the sample, other DNA sequences also encode this same CDR3.

The table came from immunoSEQ multiplex PCR; TCRdb's copy has only in-frame clones and leaves some out. The sample yields fewer than 110,000 clones, about nine tenths seen once. Germline lookup yields CDR1 SGHRS and CDR2 YFSETQ. Trimming left V 0 bases short and J 1 base short, with 8 bases between. The CDR3 runs 15 residues. The J gene is TRBJ2-1, the V gene TRBV5-1; a weak D match, TRBD1 (5 bases). This specimen was peripheral blood, taken on day 0 of AZD1222 vaccination. The sequence was obtained from an adult in good health. CDR3: CASSLVAGSYNEQFF. In DNA, the CDR3 is TGCGCCAGCAGCTTGGTGGCAGGGTCCTACAATGAGCAGTTCTTC.